This record concerns one TCR beta chain sequence. Its specificity is unknown. Via CD45RO/CCR7/CD25/CD127/CD95/CD27, cells of the CD4+ naive, central memory, regulatory and stem cell-like memory subsets were sorted. The CDR3 runs to 16 residues. Per germline, CDR1 SEHNR and CDR2 FQNEAQ (reference sequence). The trim removed 5 bases at V and 0 bases at J, leaving 7 bases unmatched. Reverse transcribing all isolated RNA meant expressed TCRB transcripts were sequenced. Sequencing was performed with immunoSEQ multiplex PCR; in TCRdb, only in-frame clones are kept and a portion is missing. This table holds 900,000 or so clones, under 20% found once. The data are from a study of beta chain features in type 1 diabetes. Study-wide background: All of the samples together had around 110,000,000 sorted cells examined.

General study points: People with Type 1 diabetes carried modestly yet significantly shorter TCRB CDR3s in all four CD4+ subsets. VDJ junctions from patients with type 1 diabetes contained fewer insertions and more deletions.

Sequencing was carried out using naive CD4+ T cells from blood. This TCR derives from a woman aged 18-35 years in good health. The rearrangement links TRBV7-9 to TRBJ1-3; TRBD1 matches at 7 bases. The CDR3, as DNA: TGTGCCAGCAGCCGCAACAGGGGCACCTCTGGAAACACCATATATTTT. Encoded protein: CASSRNRGTSGNTIYF.